The subject of this entry is one T cell receptor beta chain. This clonotype was recorded at least ten times. Its antigen is currently not known. The record has no base qualities; no much larger clone is one base away. The data were taken from a study of T cell repertoires in cytomegalovirus infection (dated by TCRdb to the late 2010s). Looking at the study overall: Because public TCR beta signatures pointed to carriage of CMV infection together with the matching HLA type, the HLA type of each donor mattered for the analysis.

Broad study findings and their caveats: In both this cohort and an independent approximately 400-donor cohort, the cumulative frequency of public TCR beta family members distinguished carriers of CMV infection plus the relevant HLA type. The ex vivo response was dominated by HLA-C-restricted CMV-specific TCR beta clonotypes, and the single most frequent clonotype in two of eight donors was supplied by these HLA-C-restricted clonotypes.

Reads for this sample came from an Illumina HiSeq 1500. Using fastp at Q25 and MiXCR, TCRdb reprocessed the public reads and kept productive beta chains. One record per CDR3 amino acid sequence lists the most common genes and DNA. The sample table contains some 450,000 distinct CDR3 sequences; only one count was recorded for 30% to 40% of them. The top ten clones comprise approximately 15% of the sample. This TCR was recovered from a human donor in good health (CMV status not recorded). Some clones in this sample may be carry-over from other donors' samples. Source material: PBMCs.

Here is the DNA: TGTGCCAGCAGCTTAGCGGTGGCCGGGACCCTCTATGGCTACACCTTC. This gives the protein CASSLAVAGTLYGYTF. The V gene is TRBV7-8 and the J gene is TRBJ1-2; TRBD1 is a weak D gene call, 5 bases matching. Counted from cysteine to phenylalanine, this CDR3 has 16 amino acids. Here the CDR3 DNA is all that survives: 48 bases in frame from base 1. V is cut by 0 bases and J by 4 bases, and the space between the germline ends is 15 bases. The CDR1 and CDR2 encoded by the germline V gene are SGHVS and FQNEAQ.